A single sample is the source of the 19 T cell receptor beta chains below, sequenced in a study of vaccination effects on CD4 cells after COVID-19. Generated by immunoSEQ multiplex PCR, the TCRdb table keeps only in-frame clones and is missing some. The sample holds roughly 35,000 clones, around 74% seen once. The antigens these receptors bind are not known. Following an approximately eleven-day culture, CD4+ T cells were purified. PCR showed that the person got SARS-CoV-2 infection at some point between March and December 2020. Two-dose vaccination with either BNT162b2 or mRNA-1273 was given to the participants. The source was CD4+ T cells from PBMCs cultured without peptide, collected after COVID-19 vaccination. The receptors derive from a human donor who had a prior SARS-CoV-2 infection.

The V call is TRBV7-6, the J call TRBJ2-1; no reliable D call. Trimming removed 5 bases from V and 0 bases from J, with 11 bases in between. This CDR3 spans 15 amino acids. The germline V gene encodes CDR1 SGHVS and CDR2 FNYEAQ. Written as DNA, the CDR3 is TGTGCCAGCAGCCCCCCTGGCCGCTCCTACAATGAGCAGTTCTTC. This encodes CASSPPGRSYNEQFF.

This clone turned up a few times. This rearrangement joins TRBV5-1 to TRBJ2-5; D remains ambiguous. Germline CDR1 and CDR2: SGHRS and YFSETQ. This CDR3 is 12 amino acids long. Trimming removed 0 bases at V and 10 bases at J, with 10 bases between. The CDR3 DNA sequence: TGCGCCAGCAGCTTGGATCCCTGGGACCAGTACTTC. Its protein product is CASSLDPWDQYF.

Here the CDR3 reads CASSQNGVYNEQFF. The CDR3 DNA reads TGTGCCAGCAGCCAGAACGGGGTCTACAATGAGCAGTTCTTC. V is TRBV3-1 (or the pseudogene TRBV3-2) and J is TRBJ2-1, with D perhaps matching TRBD2 (5 bases). V lost 3 bases to trimming and J lost 3 bases, with 9 bases between them. Germline CDR1 is LGHDT and CDR2 is YNNKEL (reference sequence). The CDR3 is 14 amino acids.

This clone has more than one count but fewer than ten. The gene calls are TRBV7-9 and TRBJ1-1; the match to TRBD1 covers 9 bases. The CDR3 is 15 amino acids. J gave up 4 bases and V 2 bases, and 5 bases lay outside the gene matches. CDR1 and CDR2 from the germline V gene are SEHNR and FQNEAQ (reference sequence). The CDR3 region is CASSLRTGASTEAFF. In nucleotides, the CDR3 is TGTGCCAGCAGCTTAAGGACAGGGGCTAGCACTGAAGCTTTCTTT.

J is TRBJ2-2 and V is TRBV5-6; no firm D call. The length of the CDR3 is 16 residues. Germline CDR1 is SGHDT and CDR2 is YYEEEE. Trimming took off 5 bases at V and 7 bases at J, with 21 bases between the two ends. The CDR3 loop is CASRDGASDLYGELFF. In nucleotides, the CDR3 is TGTGCCAGCAGGGATGGAGCAAGTGACTTATACGGGGAGCTGTTTTTT.

The genes are TRBV2 and TRBJ1-2; D uncertain. This CDR3 spans 12 amino acids. Per the germline V gene, CDR1 is SNHLY and CDR2 is FYNNEI. The V end lost 9 bases, the J end lost 3 bases, and 11 bases lay between the germline ends. CDR3 sequence reads: CARKENYYGYTF. CDR3 sequence (DNA): TGTGCCAGAAAAGAGAACTACTATGGCTACACCTTC.

The V and J genes are TRBV2 and TRBJ2-5, with D perhaps matching TRBD2 (5 bases). Trimming pared 2 bases from V and 13 bases from J, leaving 17 bases between. This CDR3 region has 13 residues. Germline assignment: CDR1 SNHLY and CDR2 FYNNEI. Here the CDR3 reads CASSENEAGPRYF. The CDR3 nucleotides are TGTGCCAGCAGTGAAAATGAGGCGGGCCCGAGGTACTTC.

The CDR3 spells CASRGAGTSGVSYNEQFF. In DNA, the CDR3 is TGCGCCAGCAGGGGCGCCGGGACTAGCGGGGTCTCCTACAATGAGCAGTTCTTC. The chain combines TRBV5-1 with TRBJ2-1, with 13 nucleotides matching TRBD2. From germline, CDR1 is SGHRS and CDR2 YFSETQ. Losses at the gene ends were 5 bases for V and 0 bases for J; bases not matched to a gene: 8. This CDR3 has 18 residues. Looking up the rest from reference TRBV5-1 and TRBJ2-1 gives the full variable domain: KAGVTQTPRYLIKTRGQQVTLSCSPISGHRSVSWYQQTPGQGLQFLFEYFSETQRNKGNFPGRFSGRQFSNSRSEMNVSTLELGDSALYLCASRGAGTSGVSYNEQFFGPGTRLTVL.

The chain carries TRBV29-1 and TRBJ1-1; D is ambiguous. Between the trimmed V and J ends, which lost 2 bases and 0 bases, there was a span of 19 bases. The CDR3 runs 17 residues. CDR1 is SQVTM and CDR2 is ANQGSEA in the germline V gene. The CDR3 DNA reads as TGCAGCGTTGAATGGTTTACGATTGGGTCCATGAACACTGAAGCTTTCTTT. Translation gives CSVEWFTIGSMNTEAFF.

The chain has TRBV9 and TRBJ1-4; TRBD1 matches at 9 bases. CDR1 is SGDLS, CDR2 YYNGEE, per germline. The ends lost 2 bases at V and 2 bases at J; junction bases unmatched: 4. This CDR3 comprises 16 residues. CDR3 sequence: CASSVDRGYTNEKLFF. The CDR3, as DNA: TGTGCCAGCAGCGTGGACAGGGGATACACTAATGAAAAACTGTTTTTT.

The chain employs TRBV9 and TRBJ1-2; 11 nucleotides match TRBD1. Germline trimming cut 4 bases from V and 7 bases from J; bases unmatched to any gene: 6. Germline V CDR1 and CDR2: SGDLS, YYNGEE. This CDR3 is 14 amino acids long. CDR3 amino acids: CASSLPGQGGGYTF. CDR3 bases: TGTGCCAGCAGCCTACCGGGACAGGGGGGTGGCTACACCTTC.

The chain links TRBV5-6 to TRBJ2-7; perhaps TRBD1 as D (6 bases). Germline V gives CDR1 SGHDT, CDR2 YYEEEE. The length of the CDR3 is 16 residues. V was clipped by 0 bases and J by 3 bases, with 16 bases between them. CDR3 protein: CASSLGTGRFVYEQYF. The CDR3 nucleotides read TGTGCCAGCAGCTTGGGAACAGGGCGGTTTGTCTACGAGCAGTACTTC.

J is TRBJ1-5 and V is TRBV18; 7 nucleotides line up with TRBD1. The V gene's germline CDR1 is KGHSH and CDR2 LQKENI. The CDR3 is 15 amino acids. V shed 5 bases and J 3 bases; nucleotides not matched to a gene: 7. As DNA, the CDR3 is TGTGCCAGCTCATCAAATGGACAGGCCAATCAGCCCCAGCATTTT. Protein sequence: CASSSNGQANQPQHF.

This chain connects TRBV24-1 to TRBJ2-1; 11 bases map to TRBD2. The CDR3 is 16 amino acids. V was pared by 6 bases and J by 8 bases, with 11 bases of the junction left unmatched. CDR1 is KGHDR and CDR2 is SFDVKD in the germline V gene. For the CDR3, the DNA is TGTGCCACCAGTCAAACTAGCGGGAGTTCTGTCGATGAGCAGTTCTTC. This translates into CATSQTSGSSVDEQFF.

V gene TRBV11-3 combines with J gene TRBJ2-5; TRBD2 matches 11 bases. V shed 3 bases and J 11 bases; nucleotides not matched to a gene: 8. The CDR3 extends over 14 amino acids. Germline V lookup: CDR1 SGHNT, CDR2 YENEEA. The CDR3: CASSLTSGAALQYF. For the CDR3, the DNA is TGTGCCAGCAGCTTGACTAGCGGGGCCGCACTACAGTACTTC.

This chain connects TRBV2 to TRBJ2-2; weak D call: TRBD1 (6 bases). V was pared by 5 bases and J by 0 bases, with 13 bases between. Germline V CDR1 and CDR2: SNHLY, FYNNEI. The CDR3 totals 16 residues. As DNA, the CDR3 is TGTGCCAGCAGTACCAACAGGGCCCCGAACACCGGGGAGCTGTTTTTT. Its translation: CASSTNRAPNTGELFF.

The gene calls are TRBV5-6 and TRBJ1-5; perhaps TRBD1 as D (6 bases). The germline gives CDR1 SGHDT, CDR2 YYEEEE. The V end was cut by 5 bases, the J end by 0 bases, with 18 bases between. The CDR3 sequence is 17 residues long. CDR3 DNA: TGTGCCAGCAGTTTCCTCACAGGGTACTATAGCAATCAGCCCCAGCATTTT. This encodes CASSFLTGYYSNQPQHF. Complete variable domain (other parts from reference TRBV5-6 and TRBJ1-5): DAGVTQSPTHLIKTRGQQVTLRCSPKSGHDTVSWYQQALGQGPQFIFQYYEEEERQRGNFPDRFSGHQFPNYSSELNVNALLLGDSALYLCASSFLTGYYSNQPQHFGDGTRLSIL.

V is TRBV3-1 (or the pseudogene TRBV3-2) and J is TRBJ2-7; possibly TRBD1 for D (6 bases). V lost 3 bases, J lost 2 bases, and 14 bases lay in between. This CDR3 is built from 15 residues. The germline V gene encodes CDR1 LGHDT and CDR2 YNNKEL (reference sequence). CDR3 in amino acids: CASSHFGGRTYEQYF. As DNA, the CDR3 is TGTGCCAGCAGCCATTTTGGGGGCCGTACCTACGAGCAGTACTTC.

This chain links TRBV2 with TRBJ2-5; maybe TRBD2 (5 bases). The CDR3 totals 14 residues. Trimming pared 8 bases from V and 5 bases from J, leaving 18 bases between. Looked up from germline, CDR1 is SNHLY and CDR2 is FYNNEI. Written as DNA, the CDR3 is TGTGCCAGCGGACGGGAATATCTGGGGGAGACCCAGTACTTC. Its protein product is CASGREYLGETQYF.